Shown below are 2 T cell receptor beta chains from a single sample sequenced in a study of T-cell reconstitution after alpha-beta-depleted transplantation in children. Unique molecular identifiers were incorporated when the TCRbeta library was constructed. TCRdb called the PCR reads again in MiXCR, with one record for every CDR3 protein. This table has about 610,000 distinct CDR3 sequences, about 10% appearing once. Sequences were derived from PBMCs from the stem cell graft donor, sampled from the stem cell graft. The receptors were gathered from a human donor who donated a stem cell graft to a child with acute myeloid leukemia.

There are a few counts of this clonotype. The chain is built from TRBV6-2 or TRBV6-3 and TRBJ2-1; D might be TRBD2 (6 bases). CDR3 length equals 14 residues. Trimming stripped 2 bases from V and 6 bases from J, with 11 bases between. The germline V gene has CDR1 MNHEY and CDR2 SVGEGT. The CDR3 loop is CASSYKDYVNEQFF. As DNA, the CDR3 is TGTGCCAGCAGTTACAAGGACTACGTCAATGAGCAGTTCTTC.

This clonotype was detected ten times or more. The chain has TRBV20-1 and TRBJ1-2; tentative D call: TRBD1 (6 bases). Germline lookup yields CDR1 DFQATT and CDR2 SNEGSKA (reference sequence). The CDR3 is made up of 18 amino acids. Between the trimmed V and J ends, which lost 2 bases and 4 bases, there was a span of 26 bases. The CDR3 here is CSARSGPSGQGTFYGYTF. DNA of the CDR3: TGCAGTGCTAGATCTGGTCCATCCGGGCAGGGGACTTTCTATGGCTACACCTTC.